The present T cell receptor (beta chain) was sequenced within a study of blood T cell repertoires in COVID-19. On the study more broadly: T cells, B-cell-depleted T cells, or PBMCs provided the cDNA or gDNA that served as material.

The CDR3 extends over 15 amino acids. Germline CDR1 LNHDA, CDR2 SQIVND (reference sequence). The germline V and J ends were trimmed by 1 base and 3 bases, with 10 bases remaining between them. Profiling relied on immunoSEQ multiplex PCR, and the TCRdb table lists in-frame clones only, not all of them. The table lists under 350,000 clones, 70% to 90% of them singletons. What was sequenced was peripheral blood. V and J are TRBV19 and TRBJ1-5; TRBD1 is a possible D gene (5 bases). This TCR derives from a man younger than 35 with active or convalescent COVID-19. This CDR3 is CASSIGQTYNQPQHF. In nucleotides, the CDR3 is TGTGCCAGTAGTATAGGACAGACTTACAATCAGCCCCAGCATTTT.